This TCR beta chain comes out of a study of blood T cell repertoires in COVID-19. Assay: immunoSEQ multiplex PCR; the TCRdb copy retains only in-frame clones and omits some. Counted here are tens of thousands of clones, 88% occurring once; the ten biggest clones make up 7% to 9%. Germline V gene lookup returns CDR1 SGHRS and CDR2 YFSETQ. This CDR3 contains 23 residues. With V trimmed by 4 bases and J by 2 bases, 26 bases remained unmatched. The chain links TRBV5-1 to TRBJ2-6; 8 nucleotides align to TRBD2. Sequencing was carried out using peripheral blood. This receptor was taken from a woman between 70 and 85 years old with active COVID-19. In nucleotides, the CDR3 is TGCGCCAGCAGCCCCGGGTTATTCAGTGCCGGGACTAGGCCAACTACTGGGGCCAACGTCCTGACTTTC. Translation gives CASSPGLFSAGTRPTTGANVLTF.